The TCR beta chain described here comes from a study of beta chain features in type 1 diabetes (dated by TCRdb to 2016 to 2018). Study-level background: Mean age, gender distribution, total cell number and subset yield did not differ between patients and healthy donors. A total of roughly 100 million sorted cells were examined across all samples, and the number of cells per subset was strongly correlated with RNA yield. In the study, recently diagnosed type 1 diabetes patients and matched healthy donors were compared on the TCRB repertoires of their sorted circulating CD4+ T cell subsets. Naive and central memory subsets were obtained from all 30 or so donors, but regulatory and stem cell-like memory subsets were isolated from only 8 patients and 8 healthy donors. Study-level results and caveats: Naive, central memory and regulatory TCRB repertoires appeared to be more similar among patients than among healthy donors. Type 1 diabetes patients showed a moderate but significant shortening of TCRB CDR3 length in all four CD4+ subsets. At VDJ recombination sites, patients with type 1 diabetes made fewer insertions and deleted more nucleotides, a pattern implying thymic rearrangement abnormalities. Because cDNA was sequenced instead of genomic DNA, activated cells with high expression could be over-represented, although the groups did not differ in activation or CD3 levels. Shorter templates might be favored by PCR, yet because patient and control samples were amplified and corrected together, any such skew would affect both groups equally. HLA sub-analyses involved small numbers of individuals, so any influence of HLA type on TCRB rearrangement remained unresolved.

Spanning cysteine to phenylalanine, the CDR3 consists of 13 amino acids. Here the CDR3 DNA is all that survives: 39 bases in frame from base 1. CDR1 SGDLS and CDR2 YYNGEE were looked up in the germline V gene. Trimming takes 0 bases from V and 10 bases from J, and the germline ends sit 11 bases apart. From each donor, a single peripheral blood sample of about 100 mL on average was drawn into heparinised tubes. A BD FACSAria II was used to sort naive, central memory, regulatory and stem cell-like memory CD4+ T cells with a panel that included CD45RO, CCR7, CD25, CD127, CD95 and CD27. A purity above 95% was achieved for all sorted populations. PBMCs were isolated immediately by Lymphoprep density gradient centrifugation and stained directly without culture. So that batch effects would be minimized, each experiment stained and sorted samples in pairs, pairing one healthy donor with one patient. This clone has ten or more counts. The clone's antigen remains unknown. It has no much larger one-base neighbor in the sample; base qualities were not kept. Other DNA sequences from this sample encode an identical CDR3 as well.

The entire isolated RNA was reverse transcribed using the High Capacity cDNA Reverse Transcription Kit, and thus expressed TCRB transcripts were sequenced. Deep immunoSEQ sequencing was applied to naive, central memory and regulatory T cell samples, giving an average of about 3.4 million total reads per sample. Sorted cells were lysed in RLT buffer, and RNA was extracted using DNase-treated RNeasy Micro or Mini kits according to cell number. Each cell subset was processed separately to prevent cross-contamination, with patient and healthy donor samples processed together. The immunoSEQ multiplex PCR was used to amplify TCRB sequences from cDNA, yielding 87-bp fragments that span the CDR3 region. Sequencing of the amplicons was done on the Illumina HiSeq platform. The original methods were these. PCR bias was corrected computationally using synthetic template baselines, and reads within Hamming distance 2 were collapsed, with unmergeable singletons discarded. Reads were aligned against IMGT so that V, D and J genes, CDR3 length and insertions or deletions at six rearrangement sites could be assigned. Within each subset, clonotype counts were normalized to sorted cell number, and only after that were true diversity and Gini coefficients computed with the tcR R package. The overlap coefficient, calculated on TCRB nucleotide sequences, was used to measure repertoire sharing. TCRdb holds this immuneACCESS table with in-frame rearrangements only. Some clones are missing; in checked studies, unresolved V genes explain under half, and the rest has no known cause. V and J calls and clone size are those listed in that table; D and trimming were worked out from the DNA. The sample profile shows a few hundred thousand clones; around 9.9% of them were found once. The top ten hold 1% to 1.5% of the sample.

The chain was built from TRBV9 and TRBJ2-1; the D gene is possibly TRBD1, with 5 bases matching. The source of this sequence is a man younger than 35 in good health. The material sequenced was central memory CD4+ T cells from blood. The nucleotide sequence is TGTGCCAGCAGCGTAGACTTCAGGGAAGAGCAGTTCTTC. Translated, this is CASSVDFREEQFF.